Listed below are T cell receptor beta chains from one sample, sequenced in a study of cytomegalovirus exposure and HLA in healthy donors. TCRdb's table, derived via immunoSEQ multiplex PCR, lists solely in-frame clones and lacks some. The data show about 130,000 clones, over 75% seen once. Sequences were obtained from PBMCs. Receptor source: a man between 50 and 59 years old in good health and CMV-seronegative. Both conserved end residues are part of each CDR3. The order of the fields is J gene, clone size, D gene, V gene, CDR3 DNA, CDR3 protein. D genes are given only for firm matches. Some rows mark clone size as missing; the rest say once, few, many or name a class of expanded clone.

J gene: TRBJ2-2
clone size: once
D gene: .
V gene: TRBV5-5
CDR3 DNA: TGTGCCAGCAGCTTGCGGAGCGGGAACACCGGGGAGCTGTTTTTT
CDR3 protein: CASSLRSGNTGELFF

J gene: TRBJ1-5
clone size: .
D gene: .
V gene: TRBV28
CDR3 DNA: TGTGCCAGCAGTTTACCCGAGGGACTCCCGGGTAGGCAGCCCCAGCATTTT
CDR3 protein: CASSLPEGLPGRQPQHF

J gene: TRBJ2-5
clone size: few
D gene: TRBD1
V gene: TRBV19
CDR3 DNA: TGTGCCAGTAGTAACGGCCGGGACAGGCAAGAGACCCAGTACTTC
CDR3 protein: CASSNGRDRQETQYF

J gene: TRBJ2-2
clone size: .
D gene: TRBD2
V gene: TRBV5-1
CDR3 DNA: TGCGCCAGCAGCCAGCGGGAGAAGAACACCGGGGAGCTGTTTTTT
CDR3 protein: CASSQREKNTGELFF

J gene: TRBJ2-7
clone size: .
D gene: .
V gene: TRBV7-2
CDR3 DNA: TGTGCCAGCAGCTTAGAACAGGGTAGCTACGAGCAGTACTTC
CDR3 protein: CASSLEQGSYEQYF

J gene: TRBJ2-3
clone size: .
D gene: TRBD2
V gene: TRBV7-2
CDR3 DNA: TGTGCCAGCAGCTTAGCGTTCGCGGGAGGTGGTACAGATACGCAGTATTTT
CDR3 protein: CASSLAFAGGGTDTQYF

J gene: TRBJ2-7
clone size: .
D gene: TRBD1
V gene: TRBV6-5
CDR3 DNA: TGTGCCAGCAGCCCTCCGGGACAGGGTATATACGAGCAGTACTTC
CDR3 protein: CASSPPGQGIYEQYF

J gene: TRBJ2-4
clone size: .
D gene: .
V gene: TRBV6-1
CDR3 DNA: TGTGCCAGCAGTGAGTCGCGCATAGCCAAAAACATTCAGTACTTC
CDR3 protein: CASSESRIAKNIQYF

J gene: TRBJ1-2
clone size: few
D gene: TRBD1
V gene: TRBV30
CDR3 DNA: TGTGCCTGGAGCCTTACGGACAGGCAGGGCTACACCTTC
CDR3 protein: CAWSLTDRQGYTF

J gene: TRBJ2-3
clone size: .
D gene: .
V gene: TRBV25-1
CDR3 DNA: TGTGCCACTCTTCTAAGTCCTACAGATACGCAGTATTTT
CDR3 protein: CATLLSPTDTQYF

J gene: TRBJ2-1
clone size: .
D gene: TRBD2
V gene: TRBV9
CDR3 DNA: TGTGCCAGCAGCTTGAGGACTAGCGGTAATGAGCAGTTCTTC
CDR3 protein: CASSLRTSGNEQFF

J gene: TRBJ1-2
clone size: .
D gene: .
V gene: TRBV19
CDR3 DNA: TGTGCCAGTAGCACCCGCGGATCGAAAACTAACTATGGCTACACCTTC
CDR3 protein: CASSTRGSKTNYGYTF

J gene: TRBJ2-2
clone size: .
D gene: TRBD1
V gene: TRBV7-9
CDR3 DNA: TGTGCCAGCAGCTCAGCAGAGGGACAGGGAGGAACCGGGGAGCTGTTTTTT
CDR3 protein: CASSSAEGQGGTGELFF

J gene: TRBJ2-5
clone size: .
D gene: TRBD2
V gene: TRBV10-2
CDR3 DNA: TGCGCCAGCAGTGAGTCGGGACTAGCGGGAGCGAGTATGGCCCAGTACTTC
CDR3 protein: CASSESGLAGASMAQYF

J gene: TRBJ2-3
clone size: .
D gene: TRBD2
V gene: TRBV7-7
CDR3 DNA: TGTGCTAGTTCAACTAGCGGGAGGCCGGATACGCAGTATTTT
CDR3 protein: CASSTSGRPDTQYF

J gene: TRBJ2-1
clone size: .
D gene: .
V gene: TRBV7-2
CDR3 DNA: TGTGCCAGCAGCTTAGACCACGACAGGCGAGACAATGAGCAGTTCTTC
CDR3 protein: CASSLDHDRRDNEQFF

J gene: TRBJ1-4
clone size: .
D gene: TRBD1
V gene: TRBV5-1
CDR3 DNA: TGCGCCAGCAGCTTGGGACAGGGGTCCCGGGAAAAACTGTTTTTT
CDR3 protein: CASSLGQGSREKLFF

J gene: TRBJ1-1
clone size: .
D gene: TRBD1
V gene: TRBV29-1
CDR3 DNA: TGCAGCGTTAGACAGGGCATGAACACTGAAGCTTTCTTT
CDR3 protein: CSVRQGMNTEAFF

J gene: TRBJ1-6
clone size: .
D gene: TRBD1
V gene: TRBV2
CDR3 DNA: TGTGCCAGCAGTGGTCAGGGGGCGAATTCACCCCTCCACTTT
CDR3 protein: CASSGQGANSPLHF

J gene: TRBJ2-7
clone size: .
D gene: TRBD1
V gene: TRBV28
CDR3 DNA: TGTGCCAGCAGTCGTCCCGGGACAGCGTACGAGCAGTACTTC
CDR3 protein: CASSRPGTAYEQYF

J gene: TRBJ2-5
clone size: few
D gene: TRBD2
V gene: TRBV7-8
CDR3 DNA: TGTGCCAGCAGCTTAGTCCGTCCAGCGGGGCAAGAGACCCAGTACTTC
CDR3 protein: CASSLVRPAGQETQYF

J gene: TRBJ2-7
clone size: .
D gene: .
V gene: TRBV4-1
CDR3 DNA: TGCGCCAGCAGCCAAAACAGGGAGAGCTACGAGCAGTACTTC
CDR3 protein: CASSQNRESYEQYF

J gene: TRBJ2-7
clone size: few
D gene: .
V gene: TRBV5-4
CDR3 DNA: TGTGCCAGCAGCTTGGAAGGTAGGGGCTACGAGCAGTACTTC
CDR3 protein: CASSLEGRGYEQYF

J gene: TRBJ2-7
clone size: .
D gene: .
V gene: TRBV5-1
CDR3 DNA: TGCGCCAGCAGCTTGGACAGGGCTATCTACGAGCAGTACTTC
CDR3 protein: CASSLDRAIYEQYF

J gene: TRBJ2-1
clone size: .
D gene: .
V gene: TRBV30
CDR3 DNA: TGTGCCTGGAGTCCTACCTTGCTCGCCAGGGTGATCAATGAGCAGTTCTTC
CDR3 protein: CAWSPTLLARVINEQFF

J gene: TRBJ2-7
clone size: few
D gene: .
V gene: TRBV6-5
CDR3 DNA: TGTGCCAGCAGTTATCAGTATGCCTACGAGCAGTACTTC
CDR3 protein: CASSYQYAYEQYF

J gene: TRBJ2-1
clone size: .
D gene: TRBD2
V gene: TRBV29-1
CDR3 DNA: TGCAGCGTTGATTGGCTAGCGGGAGTTAATGAGCAGTTCTTC
CDR3 protein: CSVDWLAGVNEQFF

J gene: TRBJ2-5
clone size: .
D gene: TRBD1
V gene: TRBV28
CDR3 DNA: TGTGCCACCTCTCCGGACAGGGGATACCAAGAGACCCAGTACTTC
CDR3 protein: CATSPDRGYQETQYF

J gene: TRBJ2-3
clone size: .
D gene: TRBD2
V gene: TRBV5-4
CDR3 DNA: TGTGCCAGCAGCTTGGGTGTACGGCGGGGGACCACAGATACGCAGTATTTT
CDR3 protein: CASSLGVRRGTTDTQYF

J gene: TRBJ2-5
clone size: .
D gene: TRBD2
V gene: TRBV6-5
CDR3 DNA: TGTGCCAGCAGTCGTGGGACTAGCGGGAGGGAGACCCAGTACTTC
CDR3 protein: CASSRGTSGRETQYF

J gene: TRBJ2-4
clone size: .
D gene: .
V gene: TRBV4-2
CDR3 DNA: TGTGCCAGCAGCCAGGCCCAGGACACGTCCAAAAACATTCAGTACTTC
CDR3 protein: CASSQAQDTSKNIQYF

J gene: TRBJ2-1
clone size: few
D gene: .
V gene: TRBV19
CDR3 DNA: TGTGCCAGTAGTATTAGCGGCTACAATGAGCAGTTCTTC
CDR3 protein: CASSISGYNEQFF

J gene: TRBJ2-2
clone size: .
D gene: .
V gene: TRBV4-3
CDR3 DNA: TGCGCCAGCAGCCAAGGAAGGACAAACACCGGGGAGCTGTTTTTT
CDR3 protein: CASSQGRTNTGELFF

J gene: TRBJ2-1
clone size: .
D gene: TRBD2
V gene: TRBV4-2
CDR3 DNA: TGTGCCAGCAGCCAAGATCGGGCTAGCGGGAGACAGTTCTTC
CDR3 protein: CASSQDRASGRQFF

J gene: TRBJ1-5
clone size: .
D gene: .
V gene: TRBV28
CDR3 DNA: TGTGCCAGCAGTTTAATGACAGCCAATCAGCCCCAGCATTTT
CDR3 protein: CASSLMTANQPQHF

J gene: TRBJ1-5
clone size: few
D gene: TRBD1
V gene: TRBV4-2
CDR3 DNA: TGTGCCAGCAGCCCGGACAGGGAAGGGTATCAGCCCCAGCATTTT
CDR3 protein: CASSPDREGYQPQHF

J gene: TRBJ2-7
clone size: .
D gene: TRBD2
V gene: TRBV4-3
CDR3 DNA: TGCGCCAGCAGCCAGTACGGCGCTAGCGGGATGTACGAGCAGTACTTC
CDR3 protein: CASSQYGASGMYEQYF

J gene: TRBJ2-5
clone size: .
D gene: TRBD2
V gene: TRBV7-2
CDR3 DNA: TGTGCCAGCAGCTCTCTAGCGGGAGGAGGAGAGACCCAGTACTTC
CDR3 protein: CASSSLAGGGETQYF

J gene: TRBJ2-2
clone size: .
D gene: TRBD1
V gene: TRBV5-4
CDR3 DNA: TGTGCCAGCAGCTTTCTCCAGGGGGCGCCGGACACCGGGGAGCTGTTTTTT
CDR3 protein: CASSFLQGAPDTGELFF

J gene: TRBJ2-7
clone size: .
D gene: TRBD2
V gene: TRBV27
CDR3 DNA: TGTGCCAGCAGTCCGTCTAGCGGCACCTTTTCCTACGAGCAGTACTTC
CDR3 protein: CASSPSSGTFSYEQYF

J gene: TRBJ2-5
clone size: .
D gene: .
V gene: TRBV25-1
CDR3 DNA: TGTGCCAGCAGTGAATTTAGGGGTGAAGAGACCCAGTACTTC
CDR3 protein: CASSEFRGEETQYF

J gene: TRBJ1-2
clone size: .
D gene: .
V gene: TRBV30
CDR3 DNA: TGTGCCTGGAGTGTAATGGGGGCCGCTGGTGGCTACACCTTC
CDR3 protein: CAWSVMGAAGGYTF

J gene: TRBJ2-2
clone size: .
D gene: TRBD1
V gene: TRBV11-2
CDR3 DNA: TGTGCCAGCAGCCGTCTCGGACAGGTCACCGGGGAGCTGTTTTTT
CDR3 protein: CASSRLGQVTGELFF

J gene: TRBJ1-4
clone size: .
D gene: TRBD1
V gene: TRBV5-1
CDR3 DNA: TGCGCCAGCAGCGTGACAGGGCCAACTAATGAAAAACTGTTTTTT
CDR3 protein: CASSVTGPTNEKLFF

J gene: TRBJ2-7
clone size: .
D gene: TRBD1
V gene: TRBV27
CDR3 DNA: TGTGCCAGCAGTCCGGTACAGGGGGCCAACGAGCAGTACTTC
CDR3 protein: CASSPVQGANEQYF

J gene: TRBJ2-7
clone size: .
D gene: TRBD1
V gene: TRBV7-9
CDR3 DNA: TGTGCCAGCAGCGATAGACCGGGACAGGGGGCTTGGGAGCAGTACTTC
CDR3 protein: CASSDRPGQGAWEQYF

J gene: TRBJ2-5
clone size: few
D gene: TRBD1
V gene: TRBV11-1
CDR3 DNA: TGTGCCAGCAGCTTAGGCCGGGACAGGGAGGAGACCCAGTACTTC
CDR3 protein: CASSLGRDREETQYF

J gene: TRBJ2-3
clone size: .
D gene: TRBD1
V gene: TRBV14
CDR3 DNA: TGTGCCAGCAGCCAAAGGACAGGGAATTTCGCAGATACGCAGTATTTT
CDR3 protein: CASSQRTGNFADTQYF

J gene: TRBJ2-7
clone size: once
D gene: .
V gene: TRBV7-2
CDR3 DNA: TGTGCCAGCAGCTTAGGAACCGGAGTCTCCTACGAGCAGTACTTC
CDR3 protein: CASSLGTGVSYEQYF

J gene: TRBJ2-3
clone size: .
D gene: .
V gene: TRBV20-1
CDR3 DNA: TGCAGTGCTAGAGACCAAATTACGCAGTATTTT
CDR3 protein: CSARDQITQYF

J gene: TRBJ1-4
clone size: .
D gene: TRBD1
V gene: TRBV6-6
CDR3 DNA: TGTGCCAGCAGTTTCCCGGGACAGTTTAATGAAAAACTGTTTTTT
CDR3 protein: CASSFPGQFNEKLFF

J gene: TRBJ2-6
clone size: .
D gene: .
V gene: TRBV11-1
CDR3 DNA: TGTGCCAGCAGCCTAGGGGAGCGCCCTGGGGCCAACGTCCTGACTTTC
CDR3 protein: CASSLGERPGANVLTF

J gene: TRBJ2-1
clone size: .
D gene: TRBD1
V gene: TRBV28
CDR3 DNA: TGTGCCGCTCAACATTCCGGGACAGGAGCCTACAATGAGCAGTTCTTC
CDR3 protein: CAAQHSGTGAYNEQFF

J gene: TRBJ2-3
clone size: .
D gene: .
V gene: TRBV11-1
CDR3 DNA: TGTGCCAGCAGCTTAGGAGGCGGATTCACAGATACGCAGTATTTT
CDR3 protein: CASSLGGGFTDTQYF